This is a list of T cell receptor beta chains from one sample in a study of T-cell memory formation after mild COVID-19. TCRdb reprocessed the 5' RACE reads with MiXCR, giving one entry per CDR3 protein. In the table there are 190,000 or so distinct CDR3 sequences, roughly a fifth of which are singletons. The sequencing input was PBMCs or a T cell subset sorted from them (not recorded which). The receptors here all came from an adult woman who had mild COVID-19 (a few samples of this study predate the infection). Cell type and time point are not known. CDR3s include the opening cysteine and the closing phenylalanine or tryptophan.

j_call,v_call,cdr3_aa
TRBJ2-7,TRBV4-2,CASSHLAGSTYEQYF
TRBJ1-1,TRBV3-1,CASSQLNRGLNTEAFF
TRBJ2-7,TRBV12-3/TRBV12-4,CASSLVGGSYEQYF
TRBJ2-3,TRBV20-1,CSASPGTSGTDTQYF
TRBJ2-1,TRBV20-1,CSARGGERSGTYNEQFF
TRBJ2-7,TRBV7-9,CASSYHRDREAIRPYEQYF
TRBJ2-5,TRBV4-2,CASSQDPPRGGVGETQYF
TRBJ1-2,TRBV4-3,CASSQAGVNGYTF
TRBJ2-1,TRBV7-8,CASSKPGLAGYNEQFF
TRBJ1-5,TRBV10-3,CATQDEGGSNQPQHF
TRBJ2-3,TRBV5-5,CASSLEATDTQYF
TRBJ2-7,TRBV7-2,CASSLITGTYEQYF
TRBJ2-3,TRBV7-2,CASSLASGFTDTQYF
TRBJ1-1,TRBV21-1,CASSLNGGPNTEAFF
TRBJ2-5,TRBV29-1,CSVIGAPPGAQYF
TRBJ2-1,TRBV12-3/TRBV12-4,CASSLDGQGVGEQFF
TRBJ2-5,TRBV25-1,CASSEFKAGGPETQYF
TRBJ2-3,TRBV30,CAWSVEGSADTQYF
TRBJ2-7,TRBV7-9,CASSLEGTASYEQYF
TRBJ1-2,TRBV12-3/TRBV12-4,CASSFRGGYTF
TRBJ2-1,TRBV5-1,CASSLASFYNEQFF
TRBJ2-1,TRBV30,CAWERGLFNEQFF
TRBJ2-3,TRBV9,CASSVGFSSGQGTDTQYF
TRBJ2-5,TRBV5-6,CASSFPGLAGGPEETQYF
TRBJ2-5,TRBV15,CATSRVRWETQYF
TRBJ2-7,TRBV4-1,CASSPYLETGAYEQYF
TRBJ2-2,TRBV9,CASTREVAEAGGELFF
TRBJ2-7,TRBV21-1,CASSKGMSDSSYEQYF
TRBJ2-7,TRBV24-1,CATSDLWGEQYF
TRBJ2-1,TRBV7-8,CASSLAPAGNRLSYNEQFF
TRBJ2-5,TRBV15,CATSRAAGQGGETQYF
TRBJ2-1,TRBV6-6,CASSYGTSGRENEQFF
TRBJ1-5,TRBV10-3,CAISDDPAQPQHF
TRBJ1-5,TRBV7-9,CASSLAGRNQPQHF
TRBJ2-1,TRBV5-6,CASSSYDNEQFF
TRBJ1-2,TRBV6-5,CASSQPGQGYGYTF
TRBJ1-1,TRBV21-1,CASSPRDRYTEAFF
TRBJ2-7,TRBV9,CASSELADPYEQYF
TRBJ2-1,TRBV5-1,CASSLGQGENEQFF
TRBJ2-7,TRBV5-5,CASSLILGAALHEQYF
TRBJ1-1,TRBV5-5,CASSLRSRIPGAGNTEAFF
TRBJ2-1,TRBV7-9,CASSGSGSSGKYNEQFF
TRBJ2-1,TRBV19,CASSPAQSGGNEQFF
TRBJ2-7,TRBV4-2,CASSQDFTSGRVYEQYF
TRBJ2-3,TRBV7-9,CASSYDPRGLTSDTQYF
TRBJ2-2,TRBV9,CASSVEERGVYVTGELFF
TRBJ2-1,TRBV5-5,CASSLVWEDEQFF
TRBJ1-5,TRBV20-1,CSSAGRNNQPQHF
TRBJ2-1,TRBV20-1,CSATASGSAGGAYNEQFF
TRBJ2-1,TRBV30,CAWSVPPPGLSYNEQFF
TRBJ2-7,TRBV5-1,CASSPETSGFALGEQYF
TRBJ2-2,TRBV7-9,CASSLDGYTGELFF
TRBJ2-7,TRBV7-9,CASSPDSGSYEQYF
TRBJ1-1,TRBV10-1,CASRETGHLWTEAFF
TRBJ2-1,TRBV12-3/TRBV12-4,CASRLGVNEQFF
TRBJ2-1,TRBV20-1,CSASVSTAEQFF
TRBJ2-3,TRBV7-9,CASSLGDPQPQYF
TRBJ2-7,TRBV20-1,CSARPTPSYEQYF
TRBJ1-5,TRBV4-1,CASSQGGGLGNQPQHF